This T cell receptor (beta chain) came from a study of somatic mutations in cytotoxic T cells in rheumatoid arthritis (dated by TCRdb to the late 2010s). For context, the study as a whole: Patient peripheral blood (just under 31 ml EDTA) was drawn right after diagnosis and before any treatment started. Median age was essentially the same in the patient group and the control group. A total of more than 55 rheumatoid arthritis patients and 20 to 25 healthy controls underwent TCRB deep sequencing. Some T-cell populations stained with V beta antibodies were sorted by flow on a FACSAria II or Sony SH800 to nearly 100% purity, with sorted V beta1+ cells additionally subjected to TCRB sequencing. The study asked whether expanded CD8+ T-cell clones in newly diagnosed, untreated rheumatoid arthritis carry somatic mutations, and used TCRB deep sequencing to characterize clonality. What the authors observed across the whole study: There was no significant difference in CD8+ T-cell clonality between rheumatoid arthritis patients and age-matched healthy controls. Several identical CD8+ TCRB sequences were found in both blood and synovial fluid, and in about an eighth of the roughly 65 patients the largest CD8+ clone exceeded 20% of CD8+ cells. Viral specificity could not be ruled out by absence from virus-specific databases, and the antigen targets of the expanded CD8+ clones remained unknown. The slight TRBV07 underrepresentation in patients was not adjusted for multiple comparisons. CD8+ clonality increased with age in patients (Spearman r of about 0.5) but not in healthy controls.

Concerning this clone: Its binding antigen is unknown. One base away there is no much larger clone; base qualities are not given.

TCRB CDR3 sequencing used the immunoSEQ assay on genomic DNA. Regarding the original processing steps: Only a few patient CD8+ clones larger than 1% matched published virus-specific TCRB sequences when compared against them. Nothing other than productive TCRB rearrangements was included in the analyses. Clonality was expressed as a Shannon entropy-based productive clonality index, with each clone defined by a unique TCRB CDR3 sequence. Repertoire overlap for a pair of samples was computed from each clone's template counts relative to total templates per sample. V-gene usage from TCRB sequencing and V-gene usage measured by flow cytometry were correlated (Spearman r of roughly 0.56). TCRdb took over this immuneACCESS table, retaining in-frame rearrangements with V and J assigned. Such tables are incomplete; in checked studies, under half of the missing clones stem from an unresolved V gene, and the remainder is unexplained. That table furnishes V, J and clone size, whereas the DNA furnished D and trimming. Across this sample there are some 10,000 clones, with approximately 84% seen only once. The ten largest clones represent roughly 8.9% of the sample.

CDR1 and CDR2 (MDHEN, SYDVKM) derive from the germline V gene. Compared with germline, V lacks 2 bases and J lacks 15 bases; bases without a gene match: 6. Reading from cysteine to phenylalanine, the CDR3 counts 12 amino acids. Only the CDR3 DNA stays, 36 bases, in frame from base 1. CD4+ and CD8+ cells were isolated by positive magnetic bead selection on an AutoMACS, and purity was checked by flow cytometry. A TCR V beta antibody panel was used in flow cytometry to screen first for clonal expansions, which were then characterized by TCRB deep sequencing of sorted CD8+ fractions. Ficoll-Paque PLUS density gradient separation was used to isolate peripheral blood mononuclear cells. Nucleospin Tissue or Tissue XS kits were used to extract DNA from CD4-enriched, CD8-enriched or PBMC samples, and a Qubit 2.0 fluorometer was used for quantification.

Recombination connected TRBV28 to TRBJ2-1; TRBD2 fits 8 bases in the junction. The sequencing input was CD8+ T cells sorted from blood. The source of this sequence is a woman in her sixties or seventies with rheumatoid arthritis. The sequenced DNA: TGTGCCAGCAGTTTAAGGGCCCGGGAGGGGTTCTTC. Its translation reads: CASSLRAREGFF.